This is a list of T cell receptor beta chains from one sample in a study of cytomegalovirus exposure and HLA in healthy donors. The table came from immunoSEQ multiplex PCR; TCRdb's copy has only in-frame clones and leaves some out. Of around 190,000 clones in the sample, about 78% were seen once. Sequencing was performed on PBMCs. These receptors all come from a man aged 40-50 years in good health and CMV-seronegative. Each CDR3 is given with its conserved first and last residue. Fields, in order: clone size, D gene, V gene, J gene, CDR3 protein, CDR3 DNA. A D gene is named only where the DNA matches it firmly. The listing skips clone size in some rows; elsewhere it reads once, few, many or a size class.

abundance: -
d_gene: -
v_gene: TRBV11-2
j_gene: TRBJ2-7
CDR3aa: CASSLVLTSGEEQYF
CDR3nt: TGTGCCAGCAGCCTCGTCTTGACTAGTGGGGAGGAGCAGTACTTC

abundance: -
d_gene: TRBD1
v_gene: TRBV6-6
j_gene: TRBJ2-7
CDR3aa: CASSRGTGITYEQYF
CDR3nt: TGTGCCAGCAGTCGGGGGACAGGGATTACGTACGAGCAGTACTTC

abundance: -
d_gene: -
v_gene: TRBV2
j_gene: TRBJ1-1
CDR3aa: CASRQMNTEAFF
CDR3nt: TGTGCCAGCAGACAGATGAACACTGAAGCTTTCTTT

abundance: -
d_gene: -
v_gene: TRBV7-9
j_gene: TRBJ2-1
CDR3aa: CASSFTGSAGTNEQFF
CDR3nt: TGTGCCAGCAGCTTTACCGGGAGCGCGGGCACCAATGAGCAGTTCTTC

abundance: -
d_gene: -
v_gene: TRBV30
j_gene: TRBJ2-5
CDR3aa: CAWSVALGETQYF
CDR3nt: TGTGCCTGGAGTGTAGCCCTTGGAGAGACCCAGTACTTC

abundance: -
d_gene: -
v_gene: TRBV6-6
j_gene: TRBJ2-7
CDR3aa: CASSQGNSYEQYF
CDR3nt: TGTGCCAGCAGCCAGGGTAACTCCTACGAGCAGTACTTC

abundance: -
d_gene: -
v_gene: TRBV11-2
j_gene: TRBJ1-6
CDR3aa: CASGSGLILNSPLHF
CDR3nt: TGTGCCAGCGGTAGCGGCCTCATCCTAAATTCACCCCTCCACTTT

abundance: -
d_gene: -
v_gene: TRBV6-5
j_gene: TRBJ2-7
CDR3aa: CASSYEAGAVNEQYF
CDR3nt: TGTGCCAGCAGTTACGAAGCAGGGGCCGTCAACGAGCAGTACTTC

abundance: -
d_gene: TRBD1
v_gene: TRBV9
j_gene: TRBJ1-1
CDR3aa: CASSVGQVNTEAFF
CDR3nt: TGTGCCAGCAGCGTTGGACAGGTTAACACTGAAGCTTTCTTT

abundance: -
d_gene: -
v_gene: TRBV18
j_gene: TRBJ2-3
CDR3aa: CASSPSRDADTQYF
CDR3nt: TGTGCCAGCTCACCCTCCAGGGATGCGGATACGCAGTATTTT

abundance: -
d_gene: -
v_gene: TRBV6-6
j_gene: TRBJ1-6
CDR3aa: CASSYSQSGSNSPLHF
CDR3nt: TGTGCCAGCAGTTACTCTCAAAGCGGAAGTAATTCACCCCTCCACTTT

abundance: -
d_gene: TRBD1
v_gene: TRBV18
j_gene: TRBJ2-3
CDR3aa: CASSRWTGSTDTQYF
CDR3nt: TGTGCCAGCTCACGGTGGACAGGGAGCACAGATACGCAGTATTTT

abundance: -
d_gene: TRBD1
v_gene: TRBV11-2
j_gene: TRBJ1-1
CDR3aa: CASSLPWDSLNTEAFF
CDR3nt: TGTGCCAGCAGCTTACCCTGGGACAGCCTGAACACTGAAGCTTTCTTT

abundance: -
d_gene: -
v_gene: TRBV4-1
j_gene: TRBJ2-1
CDR3aa: CASSQGAPYNEQFF
CDR3nt: TGCGCCAGCAGCCAAGGGGCACCGTACAATGAGCAGTTCTTC

abundance: -
d_gene: -
v_gene: TRBV6-5
j_gene: TRBJ1-6
CDR3aa: CASSPLNSPLHF
CDR3nt: TGTGCCAGCAGTCCGTTAAATTCACCCCTCCACTTT

abundance: once
d_gene: -
v_gene: TRBV7-2
j_gene: TRBJ1-5
CDR3aa: CASSSYSNQPQHF
CDR3nt: TGTGCCAGCAGCTCTTATAGCAATCAGCCCCAGCATTTT

abundance: -
d_gene: TRBD1
v_gene: TRBV7-2
j_gene: TRBJ1-2
CDR3aa: CASSFRRGGQGGNTF
CDR3nt: TGTGCCAGCAGCTTTAGGCGGGGAGGACAGGGAGGAAACACCTTC

abundance: -
d_gene: TRBD1
v_gene: TRBV5-6
j_gene: TRBJ2-7
CDR3aa: CASSWGQAAYEQYF
CDR3nt: TGTGCCAGCAGCTGGGGACAGGCAGCCTACGAGCAGTACTTC

abundance: once
d_gene: -
v_gene: TRBV2
j_gene: TRBJ1-2
CDR3aa: CASKTGVPYGYTF
CDR3nt: TGTGCCAGCAAAACGGGAGTACCGTACGGCTACACCTTC

abundance: -
d_gene: -
v_gene: TRBV15
j_gene: TRBJ2-3
CDR3aa: CATSNVGLADTQYF
CDR3nt: TGTGCCACCAGCAACGTGGGGCTTGCCGATACGCAGTATTTT

abundance: -
d_gene: -
v_gene: TRBV6-5
j_gene: TRBJ2-1
CDR3aa: CAPSGEEQFF
CDR3nt: TGTGCCCCCTCGGGAGAGGAGCAGTTCTTC

abundance: -
d_gene: -
v_gene: TRBV14
j_gene: TRBJ2-5
CDR3aa: CASSHAETQYF
CDR3nt: TGTGCCAGCAGCCACGCGGAGACCCAGTACTTC

abundance: -
d_gene: -
v_gene: TRBV29-1
j_gene: TRBJ2-5
CDR3aa: CSVEDTGETQYF
CDR3nt: TGCAGCGTTGAAGACACGGGAGAGACCCAGTACTTC

abundance: few
d_gene: -
v_gene: TRBV4-3
j_gene: TRBJ1-5
CDR3aa: CASSQDRGIYSNQPQHF
CDR3nt: TGCGCCAGCAGCCAAGATCGAGGGATTTATAGCAATCAGCCCCAGCATTTT

abundance: -
d_gene: TRBD2
v_gene: TRBV25-1
j_gene: TRBJ2-7
CDR3aa: CASSLAGRDEQYF
CDR3nt: TGTGCCAGCAGTCTCGCAGGGAGGGACGAGCAGTACTTC

abundance: -
d_gene: TRBD2
v_gene: TRBV7-2
j_gene: TRBJ2-7
CDR3aa: CASSKGLAPIPEQYF
CDR3nt: TGTGCCAGCAGCAAAGGACTAGCGCCCATACCCGAGCAGTACTTC

abundance: -
d_gene: TRBD1
v_gene: TRBV5-5
j_gene: TRBJ1-2
CDR3aa: CASSLGAGTVLYGYTF
CDR3nt: TGTGCCAGCAGCTTGGGGGCCGGGACAGTTCTTTATGGCTACACCTTC

abundance: -
d_gene: -
v_gene: TRBV29-1
j_gene: TRBJ2-2
CDR3aa: CSVRIPQETGELFF
CDR3nt: TGCAGCGTCCGAATACCCCAGGAAACCGGGGAGCTGTTTTTT

abundance: -
d_gene: TRBD1
v_gene: TRBV6-1
j_gene: TRBJ1-5
CDR3aa: CASSGTGGQPQHF
CDR3nt: TGTGCCAGCAGTGGGACAGGGGGCCAGCCCCAGCATTTT

abundance: -
d_gene: TRBD1
v_gene: TRBV10-3
j_gene: TRBJ2-5
CDR3aa: CAIRRQGETQYF
CDR3nt: TGTGCCATCAGGCGACAGGGAGAGACCCAGTACTTC

abundance: once
d_gene: TRBD1
v_gene: TRBV5-4
j_gene: TRBJ2-1
CDR3aa: CASSAGQGAVNEQFF
CDR3nt: TGTGCCAGCAGCGCGGGACAGGGGGCTGTTAATGAGCAGTTCTTC

abundance: -
d_gene: TRBD2
v_gene: TRBV30
j_gene: TRBJ2-7
CDR3aa: CASTLAGIDEQYF
CDR3nt: TGTGCCTCCACCCTAGCGGGAATCGACGAGCAGTACTTC

abundance: once
d_gene: TRBD1
v_gene: TRBV9
j_gene: TRBJ1-5
CDR3aa: CASSGQGRVNQPQHF
CDR3nt: TGTGCCAGCAGCGGACAGGGTCGGGTCAATCAGCCCCAGCATTTT

abundance: -
d_gene: TRBD2
v_gene: TRBV7-3
j_gene: TRBJ2-1
CDR3aa: CASSSRTSGSHNEQFF
CDR3nt: TGTGCCAGCAGCTCCAGGACTAGCGGGTCTCACAATGAGCAGTTCTTC

abundance: -
d_gene: -
v_gene: TRBV6-1
j_gene: TRBJ2-7
CDR3aa: CAYQGGSYEQYF
CDR3nt: TGTGCCTACCAGGGTGGTTCCTACGAGCAGTACTTC

abundance: -
d_gene: -
v_gene: TRBV7-8
j_gene: TRBJ1-2
CDR3aa: CASSSAVGGNYGYTF
CDR3nt: TGTGCCAGCAGCTCCGCCGTGGGGGGTAACTATGGCTACACCTTC

abundance: -
d_gene: -
v_gene: TRBV4-1
j_gene: TRBJ1-2
CDR3aa: CASSQDRQAYGYTF
CDR3nt: TGCGCCAGCAGCCAAGATAGACAGGCCTATGGCTACACCTTC

abundance: -
d_gene: -
v_gene: TRBV10-3
j_gene: TRBJ2-7
CDR3aa: CAISNLTVPGEQYF
CDR3nt: TGTGCCATCAGTAATCTGACAGTTCCCGGCGAGCAGTACTTC

abundance: -
d_gene: -
v_gene: TRBV5-1
j_gene: TRBJ1-5
CDR3aa: CASSPRAGSNQPQHF
CDR3nt: TGCGCCAGCAGCCCCCGGGCGGGGAGCAATCAGCCCCAGCATTTT

abundance: -
d_gene: TRBD1
v_gene: TRBV5-1
j_gene: TRBJ2-3
CDR3aa: CASSWDRRAADTQYF
CDR3nt: TGCGCCAGCAGCTGGGACAGGAGGGCAGCAGATACGCAGTATTTT

abundance: -
d_gene: -
v_gene: TRBV7-9
j_gene: TRBJ2-1
CDR3aa: CASSLGLSRLRDEQFF
CDR3nt: TGTGCCAGCAGCCTAGGCCTTTCCAGGCTCAGAGATGAGCAGTTCTTC

abundance: -
d_gene: -
v_gene: TRBV7-3
j_gene: TRBJ2-1
CDR3aa: CASSTSLGGQFF
CDR3nt: TGTGCCAGCAGCACCTCACTAGGAGGGCAGTTCTTC

abundance: -
d_gene: -
v_gene: TRBV27
j_gene: TRBJ2-4
CDR3aa: CASSPSGLAKNIQYF
CDR3nt: TGTGCCAGCAGTCCCTCCGGACTAGCCAAAAACATTCAGTACTTC

abundance: -
d_gene: -
v_gene: TRBV6-5
j_gene: TRBJ2-2
CDR3aa: CATRQQNTGELFF
CDR3nt: TGTGCCACTAGGCAGCAGAACACCGGGGAGCTGTTTTTT

abundance: -
d_gene: TRBD2
v_gene: TRBV7-2
j_gene: TRBJ2-7
CDR3aa: CASSPTRTSYYEQYF
CDR3nt: TGTGCCAGCAGCCCAACTCGGACTAGCTACTACGAGCAGTACTTC

abundance: -
d_gene: TRBD1
v_gene: TRBV19
j_gene: TRBJ1-1
CDR3aa: CASSTGQGWNTEAFF
CDR3nt: TGTGCCAGTAGTACGGGACAGGGGTGGAACACTGAAGCTTTCTTT

abundance: -
d_gene: TRBD2
v_gene: TRBV10-1
j_gene: TRBJ2-3
CDR3aa: CASSASGGSDTQYF
CDR3nt: TGCGCCAGCAGTGCTAGCGGGGGGTCAGATACGCAGTATTTT

abundance: -
d_gene: TRBD2
v_gene: TRBV5-6
j_gene: TRBJ2-3
CDR3aa: CASSLRVAGGPGEDTQYF
CDR3nt: TGTGCCAGCAGCTTGAGGGTAGCGGGGGGGCCGGGGGAAGATACGCAGTATTTT